This T cell receptor beta chain was identified during a study of early T cells in non-severe SARS-CoV-2 infection. Germline V gene lookup returns CDR1 DFQATT and CDR2 SNEGSKA (reference sequence). The CDR3 has 13 amino acids. The V and J ends lost 6 bases and 4 bases respectively, with 14 bases between them. The study's findings and limits: Lookups in VDJdb leaned toward anti-spike CD8 responses and missed private and CD4 specificities.

About this clonotype itself: Its target is unknown.

TCRdb re-called the 5' RACE reads through MiXCR, storing one row per CDR3 protein. The sample holds more than 20,000 distinct CDR3 sequences, 3% to 4% seen once. The sequencing sample was made of whole blood. The chain has TRBV20-1 and TRBJ2-3; TRBD2 is a possible D gene (7 bases). The sequence came from an adult who was a healthcare worker with PCR-confirmed SARS-CoV-2 infection or an uninfected control (not recorded which). CDR3 sequence reads: CSARTGGPDTQYF. The DNA of the CDR3 is TGCAGTGCCCGCACGGGGGGCCCAGATACGCAGTATTTT.